This T cell receptor (beta chain) was documented in a study of STAT5B mutations in CD4+ large granular lymphocyte leukemia. Germline V lookup: CDR1 SGHKS, CDR2 YYEKEE (reference sequence). Trimming removed 0 bases at V and 2 bases at J, with 4 bases between. This CDR3 is 13 amino acids long. Study outcomes and limitations: No patients shared main leukemic clonotypes, though about 24% appeared at low frequency elsewhere. Without putative leukemic clones, patient CD4-sorted repertoires remained more clonal than healthy CD4+ repertoires. TRBV06-family usage was enriched in top patient clones (8/27) versus controls (2/35).

Only in-frame clones appear in the TCRdb table, and some are missing; sequencing was by immunoSEQ multiplex PCR. The sample has about 34,000 clones, 65% to 80% seen once; the top ten hold roughly 2.1%. This clone was observed a handful of times. Its antigen is still unknown. The chain joins TRBV5-5 to TRBJ2-3; D ambiguous. The clonotype comes from a human donor in good health. Sequenced: CD4+ T cells from blood buffy coats. CDR3 DNA: TGTGCCAGCAGCTTGGATCCCACAGATACGCAGTATTTT. Residues: CASSLDPTDTQYF.